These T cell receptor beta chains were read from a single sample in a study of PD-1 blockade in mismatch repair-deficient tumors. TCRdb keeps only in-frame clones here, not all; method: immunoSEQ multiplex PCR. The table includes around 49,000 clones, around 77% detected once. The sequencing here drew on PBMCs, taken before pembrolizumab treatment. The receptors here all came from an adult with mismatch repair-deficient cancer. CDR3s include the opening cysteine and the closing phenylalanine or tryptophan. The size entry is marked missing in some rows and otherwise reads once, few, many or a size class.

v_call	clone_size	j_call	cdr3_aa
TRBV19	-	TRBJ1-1	CASSVTMNTEAFF
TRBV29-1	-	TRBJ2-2	CSVDRPTGELFF
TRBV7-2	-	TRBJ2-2	CASSLDAGVRTGELFF
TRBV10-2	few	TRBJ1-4	CASLGGPGGNEKLFF
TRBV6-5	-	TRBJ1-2	CASSKQGDGYTF
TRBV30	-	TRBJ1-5	CAAGPANQPQHF
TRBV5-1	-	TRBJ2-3	CASSLFRGIADTQYF
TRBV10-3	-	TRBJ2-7	CAISAGTGYEQYF
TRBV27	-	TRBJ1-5	CASKIGGVGQPQHF
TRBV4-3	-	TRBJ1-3	CASSQDFSGQYGNTIYF
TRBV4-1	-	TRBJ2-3	CASRGARGTGVTDTQYF
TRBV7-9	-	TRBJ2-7	CASSLGGLAVYEQYF
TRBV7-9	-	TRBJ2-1	CASSPRLVGSYNEQFF
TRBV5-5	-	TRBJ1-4	CASSSNRGDEKLFF
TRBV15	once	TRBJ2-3	CATSLGDADTQYF
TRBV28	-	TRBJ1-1	CATLQGFMNTEAFF
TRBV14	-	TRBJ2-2	CASSRLNTGFGTGELFF
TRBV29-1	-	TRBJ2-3	CSAGTGGTDTQYF
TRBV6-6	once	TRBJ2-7	CASSYAGQHAYEQYF
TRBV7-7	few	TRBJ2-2	CASSLDLSTGELFF
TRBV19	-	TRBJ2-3	CASSIDLPDTQYF
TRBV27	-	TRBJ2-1	CASSRRDRGGEQFF
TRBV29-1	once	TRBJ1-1	CSVVRDRGNSAEAFF
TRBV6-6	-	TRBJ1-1	CASSPPLGQAEAFF
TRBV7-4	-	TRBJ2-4	CASSLVLRFGLEYF
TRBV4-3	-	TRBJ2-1	CASSQATSGIHEQFF
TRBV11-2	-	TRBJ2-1	CASSTFGGEGNEQFF
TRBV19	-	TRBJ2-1	CASSTEPNDYNEQFF
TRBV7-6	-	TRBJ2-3	CASSHPGHPTDTQYF